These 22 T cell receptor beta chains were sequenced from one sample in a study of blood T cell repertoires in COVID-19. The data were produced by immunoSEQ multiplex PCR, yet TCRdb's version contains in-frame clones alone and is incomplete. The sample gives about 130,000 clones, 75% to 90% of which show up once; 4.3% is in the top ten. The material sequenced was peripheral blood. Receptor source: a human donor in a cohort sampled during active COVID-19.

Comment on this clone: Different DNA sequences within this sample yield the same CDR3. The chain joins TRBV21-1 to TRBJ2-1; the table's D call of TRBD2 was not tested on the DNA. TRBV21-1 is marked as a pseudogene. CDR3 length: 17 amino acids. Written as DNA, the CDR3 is TGTGCCAGCAGCGCCACCGGACTAGTCTGTTCCTACAATGAGCAGTTCTTC. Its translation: CASSATGLVCSYNEQFF.

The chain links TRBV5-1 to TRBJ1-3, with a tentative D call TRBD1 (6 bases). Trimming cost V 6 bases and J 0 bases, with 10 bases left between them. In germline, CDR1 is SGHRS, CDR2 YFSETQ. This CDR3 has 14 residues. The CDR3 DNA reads TGCGCCAGCAAAGGGGGAACCTCTGGAAACACCATATATTTT. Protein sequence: CASKGGTSGNTIYF.

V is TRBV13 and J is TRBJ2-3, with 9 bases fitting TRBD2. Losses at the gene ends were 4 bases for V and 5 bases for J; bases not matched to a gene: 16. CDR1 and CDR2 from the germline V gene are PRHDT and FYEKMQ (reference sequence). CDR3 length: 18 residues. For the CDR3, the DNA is TGTGCCAGCAGCTCCAGACTAGCGGACCCAAATCCGAGAGATACGCAGTATTTT. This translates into CASSSRLADPNPRDTQYF. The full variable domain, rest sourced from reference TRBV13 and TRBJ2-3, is AAGVIQSPRHLIKEKRETATLKCYPIPRHDTVYWYQQGPGQDPQFLISFYEKMQSDKGSIPDRFSAQQFSDYHSELNMSSLELGDSALYFCASSSRLADPNPRDTQYFGPGTRLTVL.

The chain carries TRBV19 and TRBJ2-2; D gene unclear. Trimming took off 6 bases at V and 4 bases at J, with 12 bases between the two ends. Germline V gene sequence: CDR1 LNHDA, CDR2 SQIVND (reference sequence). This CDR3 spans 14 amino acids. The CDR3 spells CASSQDSFTGELFF. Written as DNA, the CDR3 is TGTGCCAGTAGCCAGGATTCATTCACCGGGGAGCTGTTTTTT.

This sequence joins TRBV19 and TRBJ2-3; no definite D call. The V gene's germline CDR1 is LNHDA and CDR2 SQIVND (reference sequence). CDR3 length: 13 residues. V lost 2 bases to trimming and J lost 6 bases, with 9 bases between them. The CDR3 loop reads CASSISRVDTQYF. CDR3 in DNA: TGTGCCAGTAGTATAAGTAGAGTGGATACGCAGTATTTT. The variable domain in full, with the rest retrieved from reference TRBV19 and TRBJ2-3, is DGGITQSPKYLFRKEGQNVTLSCEQNLNHDAMYWYRQDPGQGLRLIYYSQIVNDFQKGDIAEGYSVSREKKESFPLTVTSAQKNPTAFYLCASSISRVDTQYFGPGTRLTVL.

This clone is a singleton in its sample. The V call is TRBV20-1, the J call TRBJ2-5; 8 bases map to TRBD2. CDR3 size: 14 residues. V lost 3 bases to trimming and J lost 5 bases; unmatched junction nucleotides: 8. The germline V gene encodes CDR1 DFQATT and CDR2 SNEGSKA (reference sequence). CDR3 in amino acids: CSASRLARGETQYF. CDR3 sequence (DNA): TGCAGTGCTAGTCGACTAGCGCGGGGGGAGACCCAGTACTTC.

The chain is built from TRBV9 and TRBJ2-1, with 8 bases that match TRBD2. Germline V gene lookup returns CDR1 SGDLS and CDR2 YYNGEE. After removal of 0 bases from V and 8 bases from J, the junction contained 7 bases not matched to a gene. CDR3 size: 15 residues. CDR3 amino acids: CASSVALAGLHEQFF. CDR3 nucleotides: TGTGCCAGCAGCGTAGCCCTAGCGGGCCTACATGAGCAGTTCTTC.

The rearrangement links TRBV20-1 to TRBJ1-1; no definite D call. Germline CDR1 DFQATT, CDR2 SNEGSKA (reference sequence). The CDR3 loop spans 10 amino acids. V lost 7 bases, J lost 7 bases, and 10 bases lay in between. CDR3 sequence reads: CSVFRVEAFF. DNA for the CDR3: TGCAGTGTCTTTCGCGTTGAAGCTTTCTTT.

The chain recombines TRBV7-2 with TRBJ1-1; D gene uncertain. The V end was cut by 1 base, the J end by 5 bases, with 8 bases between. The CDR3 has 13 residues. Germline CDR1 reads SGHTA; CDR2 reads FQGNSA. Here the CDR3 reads CASSLEERTEAFF. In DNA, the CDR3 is TGTGCCAGCAGCTTAGAAGAACGGACTGAAGCTTTCTTT.

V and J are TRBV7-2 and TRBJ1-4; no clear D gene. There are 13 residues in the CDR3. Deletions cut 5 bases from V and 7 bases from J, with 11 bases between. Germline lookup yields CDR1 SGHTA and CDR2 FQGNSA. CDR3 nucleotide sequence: TGTGCCAGCAGCCCTTCCCCGGGTGAAAAACTGTTTTTT. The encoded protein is CASSPSPGEKLFF.

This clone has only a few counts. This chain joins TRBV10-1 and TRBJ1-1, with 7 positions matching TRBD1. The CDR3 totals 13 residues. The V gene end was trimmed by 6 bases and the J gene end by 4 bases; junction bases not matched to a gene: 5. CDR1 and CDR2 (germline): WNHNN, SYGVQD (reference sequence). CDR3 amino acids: CASSQQGTTEAFF. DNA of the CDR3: TGCGCCAGCAGCCAACAGGGGACCACTGAAGCTTTCTTT.

CDR3 in DNA: TGCGCCAGCAGCTCGGGACAGTTTCCCCACTTGGACTATGGCTACACCTTC. Residues: CASSSGQFPHLDYGYTF. This chain connects TRBV5-1 to TRBJ1-2, with TRBD1 matching over 7 bases. Germline CDR1 SGHRS, CDR2 YFSETQ. V trimming: 3 bases; J trimming: 3 bases; junction bases outside the gene matches: 14. The CDR3 consists of 17 residues.

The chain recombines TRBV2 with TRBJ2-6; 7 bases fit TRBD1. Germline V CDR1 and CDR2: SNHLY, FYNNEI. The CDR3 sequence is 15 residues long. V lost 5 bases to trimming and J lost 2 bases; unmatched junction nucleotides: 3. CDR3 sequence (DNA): TGTGCCAGCAGTTTGGACAGGACTGGGGCCAACGTCCTGACTTTC. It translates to CASSLDRTGANVLTF.

The CDR3 protein is CASSFRPSVSPEKLFF. For the CDR3, the DNA is TGTGCCAGCAGTTTCCGCCCGTCAGTCTCCCCTGAAAAACTGTTTTTT. The chain is built from TRBV27 and TRBJ1-4; D is ambiguous. CDR3 length equals 16 residues. V gave up 3 bases and J gave up 7 bases, with 18 bases separating them. The germline CDR1 and CDR2 sequences are MNHEY and SMNVEV (reference sequence).

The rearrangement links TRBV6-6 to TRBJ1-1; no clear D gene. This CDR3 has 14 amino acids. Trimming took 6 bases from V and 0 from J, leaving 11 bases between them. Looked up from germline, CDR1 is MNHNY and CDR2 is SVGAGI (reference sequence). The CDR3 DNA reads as TGTGCCAGCAGACTCGACACGGTGAACACTGAAGCTTTCTTT. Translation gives CASRLDTVNTEAFF.

The chain's CDR3 is CASSLARGAGGYTF. The CDR3 DNA reads TGTGCCAGCAGCTTGGCCCGGGGGGCAGGAGGCTACACCTTC. The chain carries TRBV5-4 and TRBJ1-2, with a weak D call TRBD1 (6 bases). Germline CDR1 and CDR2: SGHNT and YYREEE (reference sequence). CDR3 length: 14 amino acids. V was cut by 0 bases and J by 8 bases, with 14 bases left in between.

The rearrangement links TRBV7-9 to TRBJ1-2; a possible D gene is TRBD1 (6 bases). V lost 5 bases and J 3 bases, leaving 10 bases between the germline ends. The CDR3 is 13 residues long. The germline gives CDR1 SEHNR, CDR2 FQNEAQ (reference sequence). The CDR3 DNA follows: TGTGCCAGCAGCACCGACAGGCACTATGGCTACACCTTC. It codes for CASSTDRHYGYTF.

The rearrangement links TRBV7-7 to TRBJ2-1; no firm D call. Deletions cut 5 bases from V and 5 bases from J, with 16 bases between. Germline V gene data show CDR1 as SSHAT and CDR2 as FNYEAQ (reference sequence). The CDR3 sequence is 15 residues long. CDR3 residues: CASSLTHASNNEQFF. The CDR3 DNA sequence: TGTGCCAGCAGCCTCACTCACGCGTCTAACAATGAGCAGTTCTTC.

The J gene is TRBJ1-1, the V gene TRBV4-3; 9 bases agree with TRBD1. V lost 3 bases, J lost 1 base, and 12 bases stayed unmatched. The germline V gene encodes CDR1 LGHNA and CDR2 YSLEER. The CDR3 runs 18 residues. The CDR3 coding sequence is TGCGCCAGCAGCCAGGCACAGGGGGCTACAAAAGGGAACACTGAAGCTTTCTTT. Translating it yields CASSQAQGATKGNTEAFF.

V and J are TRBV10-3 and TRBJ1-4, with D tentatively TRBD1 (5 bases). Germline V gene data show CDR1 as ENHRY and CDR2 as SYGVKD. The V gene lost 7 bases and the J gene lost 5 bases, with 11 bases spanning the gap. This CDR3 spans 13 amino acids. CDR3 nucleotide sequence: TGTGCCATCAAGCCGGACACGAATGAAAAACTGTTTTTT. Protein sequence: CAIKPDTNEKLFF.

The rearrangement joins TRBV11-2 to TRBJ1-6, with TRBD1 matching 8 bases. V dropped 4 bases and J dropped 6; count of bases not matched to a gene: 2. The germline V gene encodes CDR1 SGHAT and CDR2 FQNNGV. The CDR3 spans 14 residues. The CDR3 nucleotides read TGTGCCAGCAGCTCTGGACAGGGTAATTCACCCCTCCACTTT. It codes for CASSSGQGNSPLHF.

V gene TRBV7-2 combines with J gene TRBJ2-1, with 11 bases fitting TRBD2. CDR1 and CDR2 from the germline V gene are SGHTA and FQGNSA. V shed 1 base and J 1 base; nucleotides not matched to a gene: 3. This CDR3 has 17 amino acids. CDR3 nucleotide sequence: TGTGCCAGCAGCTTAGAGAGACTAGCGGGATCCTACAATGAGCAGTTCTTC. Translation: CASSLERLAGSYNEQFF.